What follows are 5 T cell receptor beta chains derived from one specimen sequenced in a study of CD8 T cells in Susac syndrome. RNA amounts of 0.5 to 1 ug underwent reverse transcription with random hexamers. TCRdb called the immunoSEQ multiplex PCR reads again in MiXCR, with one record for every CDR3 protein. The table lists 110,000 or so distinct CDR3 sequences, approximately 93% of them singletons. Sequenced material: CD4+ T cells from PBMCs. These receptors were taken from a human donor with multiple sclerosis.

There are a few counts of this clonotype. This chain uses TRBV29-1 with TRBJ1-3; no clear D gene. V was clipped by 3 bases and J by 0 bases, with 6 bases between them. Germline V gene sequence: CDR1 SQVTM, CDR2 ANQGSEA. CDR3 length equals 13 residues. For the CDR3, the DNA is TGCAGCGTTGAGGGGTTCTCTGGAAACACCATATATTTT. The encoded protein is CSVEGFSGNTIYF.

The chain is built from TRBV20-1 and TRBJ1-1; no firm D call. Germline loops: CDR1 DFQATT, CDR2 SNEGSKA (reference sequence). Trimming shortened V by 6 bases and J by 11 bases, and 19 bases separated the two germline ends. The CDR3 runs to 12 residues. The CDR3 DNA follows: TGCAGTGCCCCCCTAGAATCCGGGAGGGCTTTCTTT. Translated, it gives CSAPLESGRAFF.

The chain links TRBV4-1 to TRBJ1-1; no definite D call. Trimming stripped 0 bases from V and 1 base from J, with 12 bases between. This CDR3 is built from 16 residues. Germline V gene data show CDR1 as MGHRA and CDR2 as YSYEKL. The CDR3 DNA sequence: TGCGCCAGCAGCCAAGAGCCGAGTCAAAGGAACACTGAAGCTTTCTTT. It yields the protein CASSQEPSQRNTEAFF.

The rearrangement joins TRBV9 to TRBJ1-2; unclear D gene. The CDR3 has 12 residues. Trimming cost V 3 bases and J 3 bases, with 6 bases left between them. Germline lookup yields CDR1 SGDLS and CDR2 YYNGEE. CDR3 bases: TGTGCCAGCAGCGCTGGTTACTATGGCTACACCTTC. Protein sequence: CASSAGYYGYTF.

This chain's CDR3 is CASSPELITGGYTF. In DNA form, the CDR3 reads TGCGCCAGCAGCCCCGAATTGATTACGGGAGGCTACACCTTC. The rearrangement links TRBV5-1 to TRBJ1-2, with D hard to call. The CDR3 runs 14 residues. The ends were cut back, 4 bases at V and 8 bases at J, with 18 bases in the middle. CDR1 and CDR2 from the germline V gene are SGHRS and YFSETQ.